This T cell receptor beta chain emerged from a study of blood T cell repertoires in COVID-19 (dated by TCRdb to the early 2020s). Background for the entire study: Samples from collaborators originated in the United States, Italy and Spain and spanned both the acute and convalescent phases of COVID-19. The material from the prospective study consisted of cDNA or gDNA derived from T cells, B-cell-depleted T cells, or PBMCs. The repertoires were released in a freely available public database meant as a resource for research on the immune response to SARS-CoV-2. A de-identified subject ID, COVID-19 status, age in years and sex were almost always included in the sample metadata. Samples were obtained from the ongoing ImmuneRACE study (first 160 participants) and from 1,200 or so subjects provided by 6 global collaborators. Deeply sampled blood TCRbeta repertoires from subjects exposed to, actively infected with, or recovered from COVID-19 were included in the dataset. Where HLA class I and class II types were available, the types were taken from metadata supplied by the sample provider, not from assay-based typing.

There are 13 amino acids in the CDR3, from cysteine to phenylalanine inclusive. The only DNA kept is the CDR3, 39 bases in frame from the first base. V is pared back by 2 bases and J by 10 bases, with 14 bases lying between the germline termini. TCRbeta CDR3 regions were amplified from genomic DNA by means of the immunoSEQ Assay, a bias-controlled multiplex PCR. Per the original workflow: The number of nucleated cells in each sample was estimated by amplification of reference gene primers within the assay. Sequence reads were collapsed and filtered to measure the absolute abundance of every unique TCRbeta CDR3 rearrangement. For each sample, productive Simpson clonality was calculated as the square root of Simpson's diversity index over productive rearrangements. The source is immuneACCESS, and TCRdb retained only in-frame sequences with V and J called. Part of the clones is not carried over; for the studies checked, unresolved V genes explain less than half of this, and the remainder is unexplained. That table supplies the V and J calls and clone size; D and trimming were determined from the DNA. Present in this sample are 85,000 to 130,000 clones, roughly 89% of which were seen just once. The ten largest clones capture 4.5% to 6% of the sample.

Notes on this clone: What antigen it recognizes has not been identified. Base quality data are lacking; no much larger clone is found one base away.

The study at large found these results: Clinical and demographic metadata were provided uncurated, with the amount varying by source and participant.

Each collaborating institution followed its own protocols to collect whole blood in K2EDTA tubes. For TCRbeta analysis, collaborators shipped samples in one of three forms: frozen whole blood, isolated PBMCs, or DNA extracted from either of those sample types. The sample taken for sequencing was peripheral blood. The receptor chain draws on TRBV12-3 or TRBV12-4 and TRBJ1-1; the best D guess is TRBD1, with 5 bases matching. The origin of this receptor is a man between 65 and 79 years old with acute or convalescent COVID-19. The base sequence is TGTGCCAGCAGTTTACAGGGCGTTCACCTAGCTTTCTTT. It codes for CASSLQGVHLAFF.